There are many counts of the clone carrying this TCR beta chain. Antigen specificity is unknown. Trimming stripped 5 bases from V and 6 bases from J, with 9 bases between. The germline CDR1 and CDR2 sequences are DFQATT and SNEGSKA (reference sequence). The CDR3 is 11 residues long. This specimen comes from a study of regulatory T cells in long-lasting Graves disease. Time point noted: newly diagnosed GD, antithyroid drugs for less than 3 months. The TCR library used RNA extracted from PBMCs. Overall study findings and caveats: Accuracy may have suffered from the small sample size.

Arm-PCR of CDR3 regions and iRepertoire HTBI primers were used to build TCR beta libraries. Each CDR3 protein gets one entry after TCRdb re-called the multiplex PCR reads with MiXCR. The data hold roughly 610,000 distinct CDR3 sequences, with around 15% observed a single time. These data are also associated with another study on T cells in Graves' hyperthyroidism and ophthalmopathy.

The rearrangement uses TRBV20-1 and TRBJ2-3; D gene unclear. This TCR derives from a man in his late teens or twenties with Graves disease. Here the sequenced sample was peripheral blood mononuclear cells (PBMCs), taken at new diagnosis, from a patient treated with antithyroid drugs. DNA for the CDR3: TGCAGTGCTCTGGTGAGGGATACGCAGTATTTT. Its translation: CSALVRDTQYF.